Given below is one T cell receptor (beta chain) in context. Antigen unknown. Unmatched junction bases numbered 10, after V lost 3 bases and J lost 4 bases. This CDR3 is 16 amino acids long. Looked up from germline, CDR1 is WNHNN and CDR2 is SYGVQD (reference sequence). This specimen belongs to a study of Ad26.COV2.S vaccination and SARS-CoV-2 variants. Study background: By the intramuscular route, Ad26.COV2.S was given once, or twice 56 days apart.

Produced via immunoSEQ multiplex PCR; TCRdb's table is partial and in-frame only. This table holds fewer than 900,000 clones, roughly 90% found once. The treatment was: around 19 received Ad26.COV2.S at low or high dose, single or two shots; about 5 received placebo; per-sample allocation not given. At day 63 after the first vaccine or placebo injection, samples were drawn. Adults aged 18-55 years in Boston included the donor. Ad26.COV2.S expressed prefusion-stabilized spike from the original Wuhan strain. Study observations and caveats: Spike-specific responses of CD8+ and CD4+ T cells were reported to display substantial breadth after vaccination.

The chain uses TRBV10-1 and TRBJ2-5; 8 bases line up with TRBD2. This sequence was found in a person between 18 and 65 years old who received the Ad26.COV2.S COVID-19 vaccine or a placebo. The sample here was peripheral blood, taken in a trial of Ad26.COV2.S vaccine versus placebo. DNA for the CDR3: TGCGCCAGCAGTGACGGGGGGCTAGCGGGCGGAGAGACCCAGTACTTC. Translated: CASSDGGLAGGETQYF.